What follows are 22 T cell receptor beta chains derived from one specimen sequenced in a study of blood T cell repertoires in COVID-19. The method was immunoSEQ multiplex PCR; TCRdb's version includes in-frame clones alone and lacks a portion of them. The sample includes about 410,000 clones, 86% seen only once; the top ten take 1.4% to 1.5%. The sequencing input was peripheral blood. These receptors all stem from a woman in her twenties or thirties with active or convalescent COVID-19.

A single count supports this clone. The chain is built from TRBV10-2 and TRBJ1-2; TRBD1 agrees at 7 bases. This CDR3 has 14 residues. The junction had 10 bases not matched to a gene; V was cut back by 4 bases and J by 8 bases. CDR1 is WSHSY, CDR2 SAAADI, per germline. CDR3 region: CASSGVQGSSGYTF. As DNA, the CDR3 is TGCGCCAGCAGTGGGGTACAGGGGTCGTCGGGCTACACCTTC.

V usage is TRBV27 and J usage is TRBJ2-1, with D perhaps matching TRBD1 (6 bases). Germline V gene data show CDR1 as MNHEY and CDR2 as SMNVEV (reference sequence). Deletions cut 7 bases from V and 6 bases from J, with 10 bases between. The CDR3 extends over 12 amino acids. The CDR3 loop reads CASILGGNEQFF. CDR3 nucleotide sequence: TGTGCCAGCATCTTAGGGGGCAATGAGCAGTTCTTC.

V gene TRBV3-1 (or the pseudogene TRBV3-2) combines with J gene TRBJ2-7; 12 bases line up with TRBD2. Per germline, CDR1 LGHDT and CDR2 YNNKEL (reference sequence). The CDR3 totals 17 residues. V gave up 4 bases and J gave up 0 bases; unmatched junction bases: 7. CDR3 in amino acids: CASSPRLAGALSYEQYF. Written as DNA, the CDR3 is TGTGCCAGCAGCCCGCGACTAGCGGGGGCCCTCTCCTACGAGCAGTACTTC.

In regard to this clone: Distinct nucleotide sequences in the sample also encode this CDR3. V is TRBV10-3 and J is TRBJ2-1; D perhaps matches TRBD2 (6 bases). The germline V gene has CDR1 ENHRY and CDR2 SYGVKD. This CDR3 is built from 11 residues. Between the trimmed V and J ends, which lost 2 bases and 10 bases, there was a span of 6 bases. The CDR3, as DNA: TGTGCCATCAGTGAGGGAGGGGAGCAGTTCTTC. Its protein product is CAISEGGEQFF.

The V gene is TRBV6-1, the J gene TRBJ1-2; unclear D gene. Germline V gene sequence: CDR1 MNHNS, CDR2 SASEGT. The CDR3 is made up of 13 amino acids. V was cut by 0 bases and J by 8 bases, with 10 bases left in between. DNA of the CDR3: TGTGCCAGCAGTGAAGCGGGCGTTGGGGGCTACACCTTC. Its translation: CASSEAGVGGYTF.

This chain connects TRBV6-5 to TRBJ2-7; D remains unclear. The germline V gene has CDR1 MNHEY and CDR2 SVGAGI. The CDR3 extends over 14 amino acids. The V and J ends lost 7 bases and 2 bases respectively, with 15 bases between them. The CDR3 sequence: CASTPRPSTYEQYF. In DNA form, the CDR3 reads TGTGCCAGCACCCCGCGGCCAAGCACCTACGAGCAGTACTTC.

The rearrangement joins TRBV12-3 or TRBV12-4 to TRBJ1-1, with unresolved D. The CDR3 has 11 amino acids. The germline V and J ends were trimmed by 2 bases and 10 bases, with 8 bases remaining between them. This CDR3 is CASSLREGAFF. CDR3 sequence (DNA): TGTGCCAGCAGTTTAAGGGAGGGAGCTTTCTTT.

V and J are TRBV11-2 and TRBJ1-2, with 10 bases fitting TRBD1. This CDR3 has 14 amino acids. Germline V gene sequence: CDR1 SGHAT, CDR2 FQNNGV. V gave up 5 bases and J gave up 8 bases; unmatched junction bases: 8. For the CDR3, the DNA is TGTGCCAGCAGCCCCGCCGGGACAGGGGTCGGCTACACCTTC. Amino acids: CASSPAGTGVGYTF.

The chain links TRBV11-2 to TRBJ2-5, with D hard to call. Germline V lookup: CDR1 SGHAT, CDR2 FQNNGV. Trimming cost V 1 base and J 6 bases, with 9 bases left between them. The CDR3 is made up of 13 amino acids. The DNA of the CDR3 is TGTGCCAGCAGCTTAGGGTATGGGCAGACCCAGTACTTC. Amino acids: CASSLGYGQTQYF.

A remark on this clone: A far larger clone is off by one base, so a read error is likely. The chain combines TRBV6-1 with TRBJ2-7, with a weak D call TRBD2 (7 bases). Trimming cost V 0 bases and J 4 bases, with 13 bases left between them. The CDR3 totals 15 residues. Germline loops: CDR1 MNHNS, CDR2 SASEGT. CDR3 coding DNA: TGTGCCAGCAGTGAAGCAGTAGAGGGGGGGTACGAGCAGTACTTC. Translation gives CASSEAVEGGYEQYF.

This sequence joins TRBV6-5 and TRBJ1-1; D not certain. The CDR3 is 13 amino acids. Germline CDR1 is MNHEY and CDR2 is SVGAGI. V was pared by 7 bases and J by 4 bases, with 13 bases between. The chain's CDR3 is CASTTGQSTEAFF. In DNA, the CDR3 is TGTGCCAGCACCACGGGTCAGAGCACTGAAGCTTTCTTT.

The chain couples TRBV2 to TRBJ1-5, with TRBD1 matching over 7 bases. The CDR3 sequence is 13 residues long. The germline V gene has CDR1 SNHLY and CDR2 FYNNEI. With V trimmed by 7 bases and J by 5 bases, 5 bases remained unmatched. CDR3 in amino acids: CASTDREDQPQHF. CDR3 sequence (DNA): TGTGCCAGCACTGACAGGGAGGATCAGCCCCAGCATTTT.

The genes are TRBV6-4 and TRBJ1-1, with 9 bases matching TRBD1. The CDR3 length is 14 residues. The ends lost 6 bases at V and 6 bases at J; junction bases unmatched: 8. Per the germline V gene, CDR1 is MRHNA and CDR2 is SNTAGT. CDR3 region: CASSSTGGTAEAFF. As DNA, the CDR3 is TGTGCCAGCAGCTCCACAGGGGGCACCGCTGAAGCTTTCTTT.

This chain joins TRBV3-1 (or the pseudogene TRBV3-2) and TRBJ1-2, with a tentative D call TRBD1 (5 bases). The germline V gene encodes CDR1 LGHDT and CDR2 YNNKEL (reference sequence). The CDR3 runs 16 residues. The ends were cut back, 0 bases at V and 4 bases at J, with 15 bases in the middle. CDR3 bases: TGTGCCAGCAGCCAAGAAGGACAAGCACTCGTCTATGGCTACACCTTC. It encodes CASSQEGQALVYGYTF.

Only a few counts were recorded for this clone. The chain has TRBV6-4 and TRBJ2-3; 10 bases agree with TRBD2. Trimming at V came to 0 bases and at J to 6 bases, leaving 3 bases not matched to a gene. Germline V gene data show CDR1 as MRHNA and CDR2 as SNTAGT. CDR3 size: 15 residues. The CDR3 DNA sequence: TGTGCCAGCAGTGACTCCCTAGCGGGAGCGGATACGCAGTATTTT. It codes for CASSDSLAGADTQYF.

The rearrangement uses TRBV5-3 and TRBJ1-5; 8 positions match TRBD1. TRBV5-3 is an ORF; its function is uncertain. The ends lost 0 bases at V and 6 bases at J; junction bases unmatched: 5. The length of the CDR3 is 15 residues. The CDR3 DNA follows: TGTGCCAGAAGCTTGGTCAGGGGGCTTGGTCAGCCCCAGCATTTT. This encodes CARSLVRGLGQPQHF.

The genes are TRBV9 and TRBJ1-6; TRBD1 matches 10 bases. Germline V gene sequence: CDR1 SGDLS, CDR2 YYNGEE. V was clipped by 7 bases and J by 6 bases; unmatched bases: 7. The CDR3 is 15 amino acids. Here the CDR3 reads CASSRQGAGNSPLHF. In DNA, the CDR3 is TGTGCCAGCTCAAGACAGGGGGCTGGTAATTCACCCCTCCACTTT.

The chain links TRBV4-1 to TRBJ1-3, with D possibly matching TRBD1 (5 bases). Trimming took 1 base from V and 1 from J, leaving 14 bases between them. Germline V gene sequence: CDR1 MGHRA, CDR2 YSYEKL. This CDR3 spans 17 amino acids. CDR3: CASSQVWTTQSGNTIYF. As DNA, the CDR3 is TGCGCCAGCAGCCAAGTGTGGACAACGCAGTCTGGAAACACCATATATTTT.

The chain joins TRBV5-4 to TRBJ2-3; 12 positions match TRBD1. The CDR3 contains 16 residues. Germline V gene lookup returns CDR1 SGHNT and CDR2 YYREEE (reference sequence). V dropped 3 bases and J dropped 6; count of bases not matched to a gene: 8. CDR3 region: CASSWDGTGGRDTQYF. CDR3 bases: TGTGCCAGCAGCTGGGACGGGACAGGGGGCAGGGATACGCAGTATTTT.

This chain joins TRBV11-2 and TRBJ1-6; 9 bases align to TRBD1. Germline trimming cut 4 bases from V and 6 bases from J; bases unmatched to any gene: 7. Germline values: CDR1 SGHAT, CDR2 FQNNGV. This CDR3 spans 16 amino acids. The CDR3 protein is CASSSTRTGVNSPLHF. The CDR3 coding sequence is TGTGCCAGCAGCTCTACGAGGACAGGGGTTAATTCACCCCTCCACTTT.

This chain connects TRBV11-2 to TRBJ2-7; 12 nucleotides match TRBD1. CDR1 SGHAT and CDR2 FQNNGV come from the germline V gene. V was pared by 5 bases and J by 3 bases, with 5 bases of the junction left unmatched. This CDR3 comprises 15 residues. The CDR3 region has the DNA TGTGCCAGCAGCCTCGGGACAGGGGGCATCTACGAGCAGTACTTC. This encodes CASSLGTGGIYEQYF.

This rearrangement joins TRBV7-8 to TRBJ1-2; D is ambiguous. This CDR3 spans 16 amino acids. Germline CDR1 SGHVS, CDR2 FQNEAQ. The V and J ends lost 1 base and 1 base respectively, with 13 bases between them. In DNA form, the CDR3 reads TGTGCCAGCAGCTTAGGGGTTAAACGGGATAACTATGGCTACACCTTC. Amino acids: CASSLGVKRDNYGYTF.